These 26 T cell receptor beta chains originate from one sample sequenced in a study of T cells in Graves' hyperthyroidism and ophthalmopathy. RNA transcripts yielded amplified TCR beta CDR3 regions. HTBI primers were the set used in a first-round RT-PCR of the TCR CDR3. TCRdb processed the multiplex PCR reads anew with MiXCR; each CDR3 protein has one entry. This sample has approximately 700,000 distinct CDR3 sequences, with 15% to 20% found just once. Sequencing used blood. The receptors stem from a young man with Graves' hyperthyroidism.

The CDR3 loop is CASRGTGSQPQHF. CDR3 bases: TGTGCCAGCAGGGGGACAGGCAGTCAGCCCCAGCATTTT. This rearrangement joins TRBV25-1 to TRBJ1-5, with TRBD1 identical over 8 bases. The CDR3 spans 13 residues. CDR1 and CDR2 (germline): MGHDK, SYGVNS. Trimming removed 6 bases from V and 6 bases from J; junction bases left unmatched: 4.

This clonotype was counted between two and nine times. The rearrangement joins TRBV20-1 to TRBJ2-1; 10 bases line up with TRBD1. The CDR3 has 14 amino acids. Germline V lookup: CDR1 DFQATT, CDR2 SNEGSKA (reference sequence). Trimming took 4 bases from V and 2 from J; bases not matched to a gene: 2. CDR3 in amino acids: CSANDRGPYNEQFF. CDR3 sequence (DNA): TGCAGTGCTAATGACAGGGGGCCCTACAATGAGCAGTTCTTC.

V gene TRBV29-1 combines with J gene TRBJ2-7; either TRBD1 or TRBD2 may fit D (5 bases each). V was shortened by 6 bases and J by 6 bases, with 15 bases between the two germline ends. CDR3 length: 12 amino acids. CDR1 and CDR2 from the germline V gene are SQVTM and ANQGSEA. CDR3 sequence (DNA): TGCAGCGTACCGGGGCTCCGGGGCGAGCAGTACTTC. It yields the protein CSVPGLRGEQYF.

At least ten counts were recorded for this clonotype. The junction does not match germline at one end; this may be a read error. This chain links TRBV5-1 with TRBJ2-5; 7 bases are shared with TRBD1. The CDR3 is 14 residues long. The germline V gene encodes CDR1 SGHRS and CDR2 YFSETQ. The DNA of the CDR3 is TGTGCCAGCAGTTCCAGACAGGGCCAAGAGACCCAGTACTTC. Amino acids: CASSSRQGQETQYF.

This clonotype was counted only a few times. The chain joins TRBV6-2 or TRBV6-3 to TRBJ2-5; 8 bases map to TRBD1. V gave up 6 bases and J gave up 1 base; unmatched junction bases: 7. The CDR3 consists of 15 residues. Germline V gene lookup returns CDR1 MNHEY and CDR2 SVGEGT. The CDR3 reads CASRRTGTGQETQYF. The CDR3 DNA sequence: TGTGCCAGCAGGAGAACCGGGACAGGCCAAGAGACCCAGTACTTC.

This clonotype has a count of ten or more. The V gene is TRBV15, the J gene TRBJ2-5; D possibly corresponds to TRBD2 (6 bases). The CDR3 runs to 15 residues. In germline, CDR1 is LNHNV, CDR2 YYDKDF (reference sequence). Trimming cost V 0 bases and J 4 bases, with 12 bases left between them. CDR3 nucleotide sequence: TGTGCCACCAGCAGAGATCTTACAGCGGGAGAGACCCAGTACTTC. Protein product: CATSRDLTAGETQYF.

This sequence joins TRBV6-5 and TRBJ2-3; D is undetermined. Germline CDR1 and CDR2: MNHEY and SVGAGI. Trimming shortened V by 4 bases and J by 2 bases, and 13 bases separated the two germline ends. The CDR3 runs to 15 residues. Here the CDR3 reads CASSSPWVFTDTQYF. The CDR3 bases are TGTGCCAGCAGTTCCCCCTGGGTCTTCACAGATACGCAGTATTTT.

The V call is TRBV6-4, the J call TRBJ1-6; D remains ambiguous. The ends were cut back, 3 bases at V and 8 bases at J, with 11 bases in the middle. CDR1 MRHNA and CDR2 SNTAGT come from the germline V gene. CDR3 length: 14 residues. This CDR3 is CASSERARDSPLHF. The CDR3 DNA follows: TGTGCCAGCAGTGAAAGGGCTCGGGATTCACCCCTCCACTTT.

The chain employs TRBV30 and TRBJ2-3; D call uncertain. V shed 0 bases and J shed 4 bases, with 17 bases lying between them. There are 16 residues in the CDR3. From germline, CDR1 is GTSNPN and CDR2 SVGIG (reference sequence). CDR3 in amino acids: CAWSVLTHQFSDTQYF. The CDR3 DNA follows: TGTGCCTGGAGTGTACTGACTCACCAATTTTCAGATACGCAGTATTTT.

This clonotype occurred many times. J is TRBJ1-5 and V is TRBV15; D not certain. Trimming removed 2 bases from V and 4 bases from J, with 15 bases in between. CDR1 is LNHNV and CDR2 is YYDKDF in the germline V gene (reference sequence). This CDR3 spans 16 amino acids. Here the CDR3 reads CATSRSPVSGNQPQHF. The DNA for the CDR3 is TGTGCCACCAGCAGATCCCCCGTTAGCGGTAATCAGCCCCAGCATTTT.

This clonotype was observed a few times. The chain recombines TRBV7-3 with TRBJ2-1; D may be TRBD2 (6 bases). CDR1 and CDR2 from the germline V gene are SGHTA and FQGTGA. The CDR3 extends over 16 amino acids. The V end lost 5 bases, the J end lost 2 bases, and 16 bases lay between the germline ends. CDR3 in amino acids: CASSPEHTSPYNEQFF. The CDR3 DNA is TGTGCCAGCAGCCCAGAGCATACTAGCCCCTACAATGAGCAGTTCTTC.

This clonotype is a singleton in its sample. This could be a read error, since a much larger clone is one nucleotide away. J is TRBJ2-5 and V is TRBV27; TRBD2 is a possible D gene (5 bases). Germline V gene data show CDR1 as MNHEY and CDR2 as SMNVEV (reference sequence). The CDR3 length is 15 residues. The ends were cut back, 3 bases at V and 0 bases at J, with 11 bases in the middle. CDR3 residues: CASSFAGRHQETQYF. For the CDR3, the DNA is TGTGCCAGCAGTTTCGCGGGCCGTCACCAAGAGACCCAGTACTTC.

The chain has TRBV14 and TRBJ2-1; weak D call: TRBD2 (5 bases). This CDR3 region has 12 residues. The V gene lost 5 bases and the J gene lost 12 bases, with 14 bases spanning the gap. Germline-derived CDR1 and CDR2 are SGHDN and FVKESK. The CDR3 is CASSWASGWQFF. CDR3 sequence (DNA): TGTGCCAGCAGCTGGGCCTCGGGATGGCAGTTCTTC.

This clonotype showed up just once. A much larger clone differs by one base, so this may be a read error. The V gene is TRBV11-2, the J gene TRBJ2-3; 12 bases are a match to TRBD2. CDR1 SGHAT and CDR2 FQNNGV come from the germline V gene. The CDR3 has 16 residues. The trim removed 5 bases at V and 0 bases at J, leaving 3 bases unmatched. In DNA form, the CDR3 reads TGTGCCAGCAGCGACGGGACTAGCGGGAGCACAGATACGCAGTATTTT. Protein product: CASSDGTSGSTDTQYF.

The sample holds many counts of this clonotype. The J gene is TRBJ1-1, the V gene TRBV12-3 or TRBV12-4, with D perhaps matching TRBD1 (5 bases). Trimming removed 4 bases at V and 1 base at J, with 7 bases between. The CDR3 is 13 residues long. This chain's CDR3 is CASSWTSNTEAFF. The CDR3 DNA reads as TGTGCCAGCAGTTGGACATCGAACACTGAAGCTTTCTTT.

This clonotype turned up a few times. The chain carries TRBV28 and TRBJ2-5, with TRBD1 as a possible D gene (6 bases). Between the trimmed V and J ends, which lost 8 bases and 4 bases, there was a span of 17 bases. Germline V lookup: CDR1 MDHEN, CDR2 SYDVKM. This CDR3 is 14 amino acids long. CDR3 sequence: CASHPGAIGETQYF. The CDR3 DNA follows: TGTGCCAGCCACCCAGGGGCGATCGGAGAGACCCAGTACTTC.

The gene calls are TRBV28 and TRBJ2-2, with D perhaps assigned TRBD1 or TRBD2 (5 bases each). The V gene lost 4 bases and the J gene lost 0 bases, with 12 bases spanning the gap. The germline CDR1 and CDR2 sequences are MDHEN and SYDVKM. This CDR3 contains 16 residues. The CDR3 loop is CASSSFRGANTGELFF. The CDR3 DNA sequence: TGTGCCAGCAGTTCGTTTCGGGGCGCGAACACCGGGGAGCTGTTTTTT.

This sequence joins TRBV28 and TRBJ2-5; 7 bases are a match to TRBD2. Germline V gene data show CDR1 as MDHEN and CDR2 as SYDVKM. V shed 3 bases and J 5 bases; nucleotides not matched to a gene: 12. This CDR3 spans 16 amino acids. This chain's CDR3 is CASSLGTHAGAETQYF. CDR3 nucleotides: TGTGCCAGCAGTTTGGGGACGCACGCGGGAGCCGAGACCCAGTACTTC.

This clonotype was seen only a few times. This chain connects TRBV19 to TRBJ2-3; D is undetermined. Looked up from germline, CDR1 is LNHDA and CDR2 is SQIVND (reference sequence). This CDR3 has 15 residues. V lost 6 bases, J lost 0 bases, and 13 bases lay in between. CDR3 residues: CASRPRLSSTDTQYF. In DNA form, the CDR3 reads TGTGCCAGTAGGCCGCGTCTAAGTAGCACAGATACGCAGTATTTT.

This clonotype was observed at least ten times. CDR3 sequence reads: CASSEARLAGGDNEQFF. For the CDR3, the DNA is TGTGCCAGCAGTGAAGCTAGACTAGCGGGAGGGGACAATGAGCAGTTCTTC. V gene TRBV2 combines with J gene TRBJ2-1; 14 bases are a match to TRBD2. With 0 bases clipped from V and 5 bases from J, the junction kept 3 bases outside the gene matches. The V gene's germline CDR1 is SNHLY and CDR2 FYNNEI. This CDR3 has 17 amino acids.

In this sample, this clonotype turned up many times. The rearrangement links TRBV7-9 to TRBJ2-7; D might be TRBD1 (6 bases). V was cut by 6 bases and J by 6 bases, with 18 bases left in between. Germline values: CDR1 SEHNR, CDR2 FQNEAQ (reference sequence). This CDR3 is 14 amino acids long. CDR3 sequence: CASREAAGAPEQYF. The CDR3 DNA reads TGTGCCAGCAGGGAAGCGGCAGGGGCCCCCGAGCAGTACTTC. The whole variable domain, filled in from reference TRBV7-9 and TRBJ2-7, reads DTGVSQNPRHKITKRGQNVTFRCDPISEHNRLYWYRQTLGQGPEFLTYFQNEAQLEKSRLLSDRFSAERPKGSFSTLEIQRTEQGDSAMYLCASREAAGAPEQYFGPGTRLTVT.

The rearrangement links TRBV5-5 to TRBJ2-3; 10 bases align to TRBD2. CDR3 length: 15 residues. Losses at the gene ends were 4 bases for V and 5 bases for J; bases not matched to a gene: 7. In germline, CDR1 is SGHKS, CDR2 YYEKEE (reference sequence). DNA for the CDR3: TGTGCCAGCAGCCCTCCAGCGGGAGGGCAAGATACGCAGTATTTT. As protein: CASSPPAGGQDTQYF.

This clonotype was detected a few times. This chain joins TRBV27 and TRBJ2-7; no firm D call. The germline V gene encodes CDR1 MNHEY and CDR2 SMNVEV (reference sequence). V lost 4 bases, J lost 3 bases, and 13 bases lay in between. This CDR3 contains 14 residues. The CDR3 bases are TGTGCCAGCAGTTCGAAAACAGATATCTACGAGCAGTACTTC. It translates to CASSSKTDIYEQYF.

In its sample, this clonotype was seen many times. The chain joins TRBV28 to TRBJ2-7; weak D call: TRBD1 (5 bases). Germline CDR1 MDHEN, CDR2 SYDVKM. V shed 6 bases and J shed 3 bases, with 12 bases lying between them. The CDR3 sequence is 13 residues long. In DNA form, the CDR3 reads TGTGCCAGCAGACAAGACAGTTACTACGAGCAGTACTTC. Its protein is CASRQDSYYEQYF.

This sequence joins TRBV20-1 and TRBJ1-4, with no clear D. The V gene's germline CDR1 is DFQATT and CDR2 SNEGSKA (reference sequence). V lost 5 bases to trimming and J lost 0 bases, with 7 bases between them. This CDR3 is built from 13 residues. CDR3 sequence reads: CSAPAATNEKLFF. CDR3 nucleotide sequence: TGCAGTGCTCCGGCAGCAACTAATGAAAAACTGTTTTTT.

This clonotype was found many times. This chain uses TRBV7-3 with TRBJ2-1, with 7 bases aligning to TRBD2. The V segment lost 3 bases and the J segment 5 bases; nucleotides outside the gene matches: 10. The CDR3 totals 16 residues. CDR1 is SGHTA, CDR2 FQGTGA, per germline. As DNA, the CDR3 is TGTGCCAGCAGCTTCACGCCGACTAGCCGTCACAATGAGCAGTTCTTC. It codes for CASSFTPTSRHNEQFF.